This is a list of T cell receptor beta chains from one sample in a study of CD8+CD57+ T cells in acquired aplastic anemia. TCRdb ran MiXCR on the reads and lists one entry per CDR3 protein. The sample includes about 220,000 distinct CDR3 sequences, approximately 45% of them seen just once. Specimen: sorted CD4+, CD8+, or CD8+CD57+ T cells (not recorded which) from PBMCs. These receptors originate from a human donor with aplastic anemia. Both conserved end residues are part of each CDR3. The D gene is left open where the match is weak. Not all rows give a size; the values are once, few, many and, for expanded clones, a class.

D gene	V gene	clone size	J gene	CDR3 protein	CDR3 DNA
TRBD1	TRBV19	.	TRBJ2-4	CASSSTGYDIQYF	TGTGCCAGTAGCTCGACAGGGTATGACATTCAGTACTTC
.	TRBV5-1	once	TRBJ2-3	CASSLGSGRTDTQYF	TGCGCCAGCAGCTTGGGCAGCGGACGCACAGATACGCAGTATTTT
.	TRBV7-8	.	TRBJ2-3	CASSSGPGGGTDTQYF	TGTGCCAGCAGCTCGGGCCCGGGGGGCGGTACAGATACGCAGTATTTT
TRBD2	TRBV6-2/TRBV6-3	few	TRBJ2-1	CASSYVSGSSNEQFF	TGTGCCAGCAGTTACGTTAGCGGGAGTTCGAATGAGCAGTTCTTC
TRBD2	TRBV25-1	.	TRBJ2-7	CASSEGLAGGGYEQYF	TGTGCCAGCAGTGAGGGCCTAGCGGGAGGTGGGTACGAGCAGTACTTC
.	TRBV9	many	TRBJ1-3	CASSVAIPSSGNTIYF	TGTGCCAGCAGCGTAGCTATACCTAGCTCTGGAAACACCATATATTTT
TRBD1	TRBV25-1	.	TRBJ1-2	CASRGEGSRYGYTF	TGCGCCAGCAGGGGGGAGGGCTCGAGATATGGCTACACCTTC
.	TRBV20-1	many	TRBJ1-5	CSARDPRYQPQHF	TGCAGTGCTAGAGATCCCCGTTATCAGCCCCAGCATTTT
TRBD1	TRBV7-9	many	TRBJ2-7	CASNPRQTGLSYEQYF	TGTGCCAGCAACCCTAGACAGACAGGGTTAAGCTACGAGCAGTACTTC
.	TRBV7-9	many	TRBJ2-2	CASSSRVRPGELFF	TGTGCCAGCAGCTCCAGGGTCCGCCCCGGGGAGCTGTTTTTT
.	TRBV9	many	TRBJ2-3	CASSDVYGASTDTQYF	TGTGCCAGCAGCGATGTCTACGGGGCTAGCACAGATACGCAGTATTTT
TRBD1	TRBV19	.	TRBJ1-2	CASSLGQHTGYTF	TGTGCCAGTAGCCTGGGACAGCACACTGGCTACACCTTC
TRBD1	TRBV10-3	many	TRBJ1-2	CAISDLVDRAYGYTF	TGTGCCATCAGTGATCTAGTGGACAGGGCTTATGGCTACACCTTC
TRBD1	TRBV4-1	many	TRBJ2-7	CASSQLDRTGLYEQYF	TGCGCCAGCAGCCAACTAGACCGGACAGGGCTTTACGAGCAGTACTTC
TRBD2	TRBV6-1	many	TRBJ2-7	CASSEVEASGGYEQYF	TGTGCCAGCAGTGAAGTAGAGGCTAGCGGGGGATACGAGCAGTACTTC
.	TRBV19	.	TRBJ1-1	CASSLSWRADTEAFF	TGTGCCAGCAGTTTATCGTGGAGGGCGGACACTGAAGCTTTCTTT
.	TRBV5-1	many	TRBJ1-5	CASSETIGNQPQHF	TGCGCCAGCAGCGAGACAATTGGCAATCAGCCCCAGCATTTT
TRBD1	TRBV9	many	TRBJ2-3	CASSVETGTRTDTQYF	TGTGCCAGCAGCGTTGAGACAGGGACGAGAACAGATACGCAGTATTTT
.	TRBV25-1	once	TRBJ1-4	CASTPSEGANEKLFF	TGTGCCAGCACCCCGTCGGAAGGCGCTAATGAAAAACTGTTTTTT
TRBD2	TRBV9	many	TRBJ2-1	CASSVNPSGNRNEQFF	TGTGCCAGCAGCGTAAACCCTAGCGGGAATCGTAATGAGCAGTTCTTC
.	TRBV9	.	TRBJ1-4	CASSVGATNEELFF	TGTGCCAGCAGCGTAGGGGCAACTAATGAAGAACTGTTTTTT
.	TRBV2	.	TRBJ2-3	CASRIDSNTQYF	TGTGCCAGCCGTATAGACTCCAATACGCAGTATTTT
.	TRBV29-1	many	TRBJ2-6	CSVGDRRSGANVLTF	TGCAGCGTAGGAGATCGCCGCTCTGGGGCCAACGTCCTGACTTTC
.	TRBV29-1	.	TRBJ1-1	CSVETGTNTEAFF	TGCAGCGTTGAAACAGGGACGAACACTGAAGCTTTCTTT
TRBD2	TRBV7-9	.	TRBJ2-5	CASSSGGHETQYF	TGTGCCAGCAGCTCGGGGGGGCACGAGACCCAGTACTTC
.	TRBV30	.	TRBJ1-4	CAWSDNILRANEKLFF	TGTGCCTGGAGTGATAATATACTTAGGGCGAATGAAAAACTGTTTTTT
.	TRBV27	many	TRBJ2-1	CASSEGSYNEQFF	TGTGCCAGCAGTGAGGGGTCCTACAATGAGCAGTTCTTC
TRBD2	TRBV6-1	few	TRBJ2-1	CASSEASGGYNEQFF	TGTGCCAGCAGTGAAGCTTCGGGAGGGTACAATGAGCAGTTCTTC
.	TRBV9	many	TRBJ1-1	CASSGGGNTEAFF	TGTGCCAGCAGCGGGGGTGGTAACACTGAAGCTTTCTTT
.	TRBV12-3/TRBV12-4	.	TRBJ2-1	CASRRRLGPGDEQFF	TGTGCCAGCAGGCGCCGCCTTGGTCCTGGGGATGAGCAGTTCTTC
TRBD2	TRBV11-2	many	TRBJ2-3	CASSPLLAGGRGDTQYF	TGTGCCAGCAGCCCCTTACTAGCGGGGGGGCGAGGAGATACGCAGTATTTT
.	TRBV20-1	.	TRBJ2-3	CSAPDWPTHNEQYF	TGCAGTGCTCCCGACTGGCCCACACACAATGAGCAGTATTTT
.	TRBV4-3	many	TRBJ2-7	CASSQDRTDYEQYF	TGCGCCAGCAGCCAAGATCGAACGGATTACGAGCAGTACTTC
TRBD2	TRBV5-1	.	TRBJ2-7	CASSAGLGGEQYF	TGTGCCAGCAGCGCGGGACTGGGGGGGGAGCAGTACTTC
TRBD1	TRBV2	many	TRBJ1-1	CASSEAQGGVNTEAFF	TGTGCCAGCAGTGAAGCACAGGGGGGGGTGAACACTGAAGCTTTCTTT
TRBD1	TRBV25-1	many	TRBJ1-1	CASRQGGQTNTEAFF	TGTGCCAGCAGACAGGGGGGACAGACGAACACTGAAGCTTTCTTT
TRBD1	TRBV7-2	once	TRBJ1-2	CASSLVQGGNYGYTF	TGTGCCAGCAGCTTAGTCCAGGGGGGAAACTATGGCTACACCTTC
TRBD1	TRBV7-2	.	TRBJ2-5	CASSLAGTGEETQYF	TGTGCCAGCAGCTTAGCGGGGACAGGGGAAGAGACCCAGTACTTC
TRBD1	TRBV19	many	TRBJ1-4	CASSSWFVRGNEKLFF	TGTGCCAGTAGTAGTTGGTTCGTCAGGGGGAATGAAAAACTGTTTTTT
TRBD1	TRBV6-2/TRBV6-3	.	TRBJ1-2	CASRGQEANYGHTF	TGTGCCAGCAGAGGACAGGAAGCTAACTATGGCCACACCTTC
.	TRBV20-1	.	TRBJ1-5	CSAREGGNQPQHF	TGCAGTGCTAGAGAAGGGGGCAATCAGCCCCAGCATTTT
.	TRBV7-4	.	TRBJ1-2	CASSWTEGTF	TGTGCCAGCAGCTGGACAGAGGGAACCTTC
TRBD2	TRBV5-1	many	TRBJ2-2	CASSLSPSGETNTGELFF	TGCGCCAGCAGCTTGTCGCCTAGCGGGGAGACGAACACCGGGGAGCTGTTTTTT